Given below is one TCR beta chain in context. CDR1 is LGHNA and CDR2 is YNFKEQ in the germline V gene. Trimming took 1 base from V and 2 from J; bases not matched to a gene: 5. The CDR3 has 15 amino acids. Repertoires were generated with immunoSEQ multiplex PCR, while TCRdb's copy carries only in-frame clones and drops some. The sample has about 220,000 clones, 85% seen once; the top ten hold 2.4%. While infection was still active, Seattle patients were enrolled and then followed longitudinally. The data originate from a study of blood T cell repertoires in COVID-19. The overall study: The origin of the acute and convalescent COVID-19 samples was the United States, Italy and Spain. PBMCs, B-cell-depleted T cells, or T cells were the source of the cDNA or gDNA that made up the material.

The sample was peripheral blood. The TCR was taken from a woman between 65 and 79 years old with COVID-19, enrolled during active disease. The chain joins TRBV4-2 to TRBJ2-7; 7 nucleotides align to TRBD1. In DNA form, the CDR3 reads TGTGCCAGCAGCCAAGCAGAGGGGGCTACCTACGAGCAGTACTTC. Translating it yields CASSQAEGATYEQYF.